These 4 T cell receptor beta chains share one sample of origin, sequenced in a study of blood T cell repertoires in COVID-19. The protocol was immunoSEQ multiplex PCR, while the TCRdb copy is restricted to in-frame clones and leaves out a portion. The sample lists roughly 100,000 clones, under 95% occurring once. The specimen was peripheral blood. These receptors came from a woman in her 50s in a cohort sampled during active COVID-19.

J is TRBJ2-1 and V is TRBV7-6; tentative D call: TRBD2 (6 bases). The ends were cut back, 5 bases at V and 6 bases at J, with 20 bases in the middle. The CDR3 is 16 residues long. CDR1 SGHVS and CDR2 FNYEAQ come from the germline V gene. Here the CDR3 DNA reads TGTGCCAGCAGCCCTCTCGGGGGAGAGGGGCTCAATGAGCAGTTCTTC. It codes for CASSPLGGEGLNEQFF.

The rearrangement joins TRBV19 to TRBJ1-5; TRBD1 matches at 12 bases. The V segment lost 3 bases and the J segment 7 bases; nucleotides outside the gene matches: 4. The CDR3 runs 15 residues. Per the germline V gene, CDR1 is LNHDA and CDR2 is SQIVND (reference sequence). The CDR3 bases are TGTGCCAGTAGTATGGGACAGGGGGCTTGGCAGCCCCAGCATTTT. It translates to CASSMGQGAWQPQHF.

The genes are TRBV10-3 and TRBJ2-1; 10 positions agree with TRBD2. The germline V gene has CDR1 ENHRY and CDR2 SYGVKD. V lost 5 bases and J lost 7; bases outside the gene matches: 5. The CDR3 length is 14 residues. The CDR3 DNA follows: TGTGCCATCAGTTCTAGCGGGGGTCAGAATGAGCAGTTCTTC. Protein sequence: CAISSSGGQNEQFF.

The chain joins TRBV6-2 or TRBV6-3 to TRBJ1-4, with TRBD1 matching over 8 bases. With V trimmed by 5 bases and J by 7 bases, 6 bases remained unmatched. Germline V lookup: CDR1 MNHEY, CDR2 SVGEGT. This CDR3 has 14 residues. CDR3 nucleotides: TGTGCCAGCAGTATACAGGGGGTCGGTGAAAAACTGTTTTTT. It translates to CASSIQGVGEKLFF.